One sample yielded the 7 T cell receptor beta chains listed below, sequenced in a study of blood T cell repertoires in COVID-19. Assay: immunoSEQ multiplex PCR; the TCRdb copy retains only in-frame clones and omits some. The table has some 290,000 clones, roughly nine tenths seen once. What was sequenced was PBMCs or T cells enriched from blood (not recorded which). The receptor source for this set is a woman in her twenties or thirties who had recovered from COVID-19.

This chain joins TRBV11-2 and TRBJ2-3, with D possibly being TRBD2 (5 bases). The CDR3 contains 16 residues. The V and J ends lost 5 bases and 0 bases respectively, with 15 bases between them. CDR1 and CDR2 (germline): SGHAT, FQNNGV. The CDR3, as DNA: TGTGCCAGCAGCCCCCCCGCGGGTTATAGCACAGATACGCAGTATTTT. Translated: CASSPPAGYSTDTQYF.

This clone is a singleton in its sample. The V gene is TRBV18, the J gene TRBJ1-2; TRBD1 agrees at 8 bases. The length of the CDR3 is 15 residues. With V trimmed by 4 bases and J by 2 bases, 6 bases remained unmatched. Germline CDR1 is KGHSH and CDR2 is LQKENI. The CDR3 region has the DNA TGTGCCAGCTCACGAGACTCAGGGGGCAACTATGGCTACACCTTC. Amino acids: CASSRDSGGNYGYTF.

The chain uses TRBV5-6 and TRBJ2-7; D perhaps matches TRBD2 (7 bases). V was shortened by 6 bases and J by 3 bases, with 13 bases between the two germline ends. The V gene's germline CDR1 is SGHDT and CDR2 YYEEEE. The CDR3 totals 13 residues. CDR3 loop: CASTRGGVYEQYF. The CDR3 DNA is TGTGCCAGCACAAGGGGGGGGGTCTACGAGCAGTACTTC.

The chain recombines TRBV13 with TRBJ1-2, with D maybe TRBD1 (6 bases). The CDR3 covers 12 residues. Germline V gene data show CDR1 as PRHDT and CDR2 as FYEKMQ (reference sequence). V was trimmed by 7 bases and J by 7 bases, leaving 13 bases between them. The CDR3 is CASNRGAGGYTF. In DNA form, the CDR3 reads TGTGCCAGCAATCGGGGGGCAGGTGGCTACACCTTC.

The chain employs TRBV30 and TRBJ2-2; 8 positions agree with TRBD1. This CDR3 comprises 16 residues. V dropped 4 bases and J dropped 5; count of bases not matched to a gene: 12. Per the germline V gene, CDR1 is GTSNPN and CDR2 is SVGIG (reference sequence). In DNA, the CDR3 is TGTGCCTGGAATTATCTCGGGACAGGTAGAACCGGGGAGCTGTTTTTT. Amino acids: CAWNYLGTGRTGELFF. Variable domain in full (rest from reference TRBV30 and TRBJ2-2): SQTIHQWPATLVQPVGSPLSLECTVEGTSNPNLYWYRQAAGRGLQLLFYSVGIGQISSEVPQNLSASRPQDRQFILSSKKLLLSDSGFYLCAWNYLGTGRTGELFFGEGSRLTVL.

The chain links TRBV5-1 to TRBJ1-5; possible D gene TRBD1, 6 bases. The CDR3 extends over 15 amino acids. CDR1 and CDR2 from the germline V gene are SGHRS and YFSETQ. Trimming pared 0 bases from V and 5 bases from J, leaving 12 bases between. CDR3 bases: TGCGCCAGCAGCTTGGAGGGCAGGGGAGATCAGCCCCAGCATTTT. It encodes CASSLEGRGDQPQHF.

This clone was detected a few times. CDR3: CASSQWSSPYGYTF. CDR3 nucleotide sequence: TGTGCCAGCAGCCAGTGGAGCTCTCCCTATGGCTACACCTTC. This chain links TRBV16 with TRBJ1-2; no clear D gene. The V end lost 3 bases, the J end lost 4 bases, and 12 bases lay between the germline ends. Germline CDR1 and CDR2: KGHSY and FQNENV. This CDR3 region has 14 residues.